The rows below give T cell receptor beta chains drawn from one sample of a study of blood T cell repertoires in COVID-19. The assay was immunoSEQ multiplex PCR, and TCRdb's table has in-frame clones only and misses some. The repertoire consists of 150,000 to 200,000 clones, with around 84% occurring once and the leading ten covering roughly 3%. The sequenced material came from peripheral blood. These receptors originate from a human donor with acute or convalescent COVID-19. The donor label of this sample is uncertain. The CDR3 runs from the conserved cysteine through the conserved F or W. A D gene is named only where the DNA matches it firmly. Clone size is not always given. Where it is, it says once, few, many or a class for expanded clones.

d_gene: NA
len: 13
abundance: NA
j_gene: TRBJ1-1
v_gene: TRBV11-1
CDR3aa: CASSLDGHKEAFF
CDR3nt: TGTGCCAGCAGCTTAGATGGGCACAAGGAAGCTTTCTTT

d_gene: NA
len: 15
abundance: NA
j_gene: TRBJ1-6
v_gene: TRBV5-5
CDR3aa: CASSLVWRVGSPLHF
CDR3nt: TGTGCCAGCAGCTTGGTGTGGCGGGTTGGTTCACCCCTCCACTTT

d_gene: TRBD1
len: 15
abundance: NA
j_gene: TRBJ2-5
v_gene: TRBV24-1
CDR3aa: CATSATDRGGETQYF
CDR3nt: TGTGCCACCAGTGCTACGGACAGGGGCGGCGAGACCCAGTACTTC

d_gene: NA
len: 18
abundance: NA
j_gene: TRBJ2-2
v_gene: TRBV6-1
CDR3aa: CASGVGRRILVSTGELFF
CDR3nt: TGTGCCAGCGGTGTGGGGAGACGGATCCTGGTGAGCACCGGGGAGCTGTTTTTT

d_gene: NA
len: 13
abundance: NA
j_gene: TRBJ1-1
v_gene: TRBV4-3
CDR3aa: CASSQGSVVEAFF
CDR3nt: TGCGCCAGCAGCCAAGGGTCTGTAGTCGAAGCTTTCTTT

d_gene: NA
len: 15
abundance: NA
j_gene: TRBJ1-2
v_gene: TRBV6-5
CDR3aa: CASSYSFRGGYGYTF
CDR3nt: TGTGCCAGCAGTTACTCGTTTCGGGGTGGCTATGGCTACACCTTC

d_gene: NA
len: 16
abundance: NA
j_gene: TRBJ1-3
v_gene: TRBV27
CDR3aa: CASSYTNLWSGNTIYF
CDR3nt: TGTGCCAGCAGTTACACCAATCTTTGGTCTGGAAACACCATATATTTT

d_gene: TRBD1
len: 15
abundance: NA
j_gene: TRBJ1-3
v_gene: TRBV6-5
CDR3aa: CASSPTGDSGNTIYF
CDR3nt: TGTGCCAGCAGCCCCACAGGGGACTCTGGAAACACCATATATTTT

d_gene: TRBD2
len: 12
abundance: NA
j_gene: TRBJ2-7
v_gene: TRBV13
CDR3aa: CASSPLAGEQYF
CDR3nt: TGTGCCAGCAGCCCCCTAGCGGGGGAGCAGTACTTC

d_gene: TRBD1
len: 17
abundance: NA
j_gene: TRBJ2-3
v_gene: TRBV7-9
CDR3aa: CASSSRTGTGITDTQYF
CDR3nt: TGTGCCAGCAGCTCGCGCACCGGGACAGGGATCACAGATACGCAGTATTTT

d_gene: NA
len: 16
abundance: NA
j_gene: TRBJ2-2
v_gene: TRBV7-2
CDR3aa: CASSFRYQAGAGELFF
CDR3nt: TGTGCCAGCAGCTTCCGTTACCAGGCAGGGGCGGGGGAGCTGTTTTTT

d_gene: NA
len: 14
abundance: NA
j_gene: TRBJ1-5
v_gene: TRBV28
CDR3aa: CASRQGNSNQPQHF
CDR3nt: TGTGCCAGCAGACAGGGTAACAGCAATCAGCCCCAGCATTTT

d_gene: NA
len: 16
abundance: NA
j_gene: TRBJ1-4
v_gene: TRBV18
CDR3aa: CASSPFDRAGGEKLFF
CDR3nt: TGTGCCAGCTCACCTTTCGACCGAGCCGGCGGTGAAAAACTGTTTTTT

d_gene: TRBD1
len: 14
abundance: few
j_gene: TRBJ1-5
v_gene: TRBV28
CDR3aa: CASSLTGPQQPQHF
CDR3nt: TGTGCCAGCAGTTTGACAGGGCCACAGCAGCCCCAGCATTTT

d_gene: TRBD2
len: 14
abundance: NA
j_gene: TRBJ2-2
v_gene: TRBV4-1
CDR3aa: CASSQDRAGGFLFF
CDR3nt: TGCGCCAGCAGCCAAGATCGCGCGGGGGGGTTTCTGTTTTTT

d_gene: NA
len: 13
abundance: few
j_gene: TRBJ1-5
v_gene: TRBV19
CDR3aa: CASSIQDIQPQHF
CDR3nt: TGTGCCAGTAGTATTCAGGATATTCAGCCCCAGCATTTT

d_gene: NA
len: 11
abundance: NA
j_gene: TRBJ1-4
v_gene: TRBV2
CDR3aa: CASSGGGKLFF
CDR3nt: TGTGCCAGCAGTGGAGGGGGAAAACTGTTTTTT

d_gene: NA
len: 14
abundance: NA
j_gene: TRBJ2-3
v_gene: TRBV27
CDR3aa: CASRQGINTDTQYF
CDR3nt: TGTGCCAGCAGACAGGGCATCAACACAGATACGCAGTATTTT

d_gene: TRBD1
len: 16
abundance: once
j_gene: TRBJ1-6
v_gene: TRBV6-5
CDR3aa: CASSYSGQAYNSPLHF
CDR3nt: TGTGCCAGCAGTTACTCAGGACAGGCCTATAATTCACCCCTCCACTTT

d_gene: NA
len: 14
abundance: NA
j_gene: TRBJ2-5
v_gene: TRBV10-3
CDR3aa: CAAARGQAKETQYF
CDR3nt: TGTGCCGCCGCCCGAGGGCAGGCGAAAGAGACCCAGTACTTC

d_gene: NA
len: 14
abundance: NA
j_gene: TRBJ2-4
v_gene: TRBV27
CDR3aa: CASSLRRSRDIQYF
CDR3nt: TGTGCCAGCAGCCTCCGAAGGAGCAGGGACATTCAGTACTTC

d_gene: TRBD1
len: 12
abundance: few
j_gene: TRBJ1-1
v_gene: TRBV30
CDR3aa: CAWSGTGRRAFF
CDR3nt: TGTGCCTGGAGTGGGACAGGGAGACGAGCTTTCTTT

d_gene: TRBD2
len: 15
abundance: NA
j_gene: TRBJ2-3
v_gene: TRBV6-4
CDR3aa: CASSDSGGATDTQYF
CDR3nt: TGTGCCAGCAGTGACAGCGGGGGGGCCACAGATACGCAGTATTTT

d_gene: NA
len: 15
abundance: NA
j_gene: TRBJ2-1
v_gene: TRBV11-3
CDR3aa: CASSPIGARANEQFF
CDR3nt: TGTGCCAGCAGCCCAATTGGGGCTAGGGCAAATGAGCAGTTCTTC

d_gene: NA
len: 15
abundance: NA
j_gene: TRBJ1-5
v_gene: TRBV18
CDR3aa: CASSSGGPSNQPQHF
CDR3nt: TGTGCCAGCTCTTCGGGGGGGCCGAGCAATCAGCCCCAGCATTTT

d_gene: NA
len: 14
abundance: NA
j_gene: TRBJ1-1
v_gene: TRBV10-2
CDR3aa: CASSEWTVNTEAFF
CDR3nt: TGCGCCAGCAGTGAGTGGACAGTGAACACTGAAGCTTTCTTT

d_gene: TRBD2
len: 17
abundance: once
j_gene: TRBJ2-3
v_gene: TRBV5-4
CDR3aa: CASSLVWLAGSTDTQYF
CDR3nt: TGTGCCAGCAGCTTGGTGTGGCTAGCGGGGAGCACAGATACGCAGTATTTT

d_gene: NA
len: 14
abundance: NA
j_gene: TRBJ1-2
v_gene: TRBV10-2
CDR3aa: CASSAQGFNYGYTF
CDR3nt: TGCGCCAGCAGTGCCCAGGGGTTTAACTATGGCTACACCTTC

d_gene: NA
len: 14
abundance: NA
j_gene: TRBJ1-2
v_gene: TRBV9
CDR3aa: CASSVEGRSYGYTF
CDR3nt: TGTGCCAGCAGCGTAGAAGGGAGGTCGTATGGCTACACCTTC

d_gene: NA
len: 14
abundance: NA
j_gene: TRBJ1-2
v_gene: TRBV7-9
CDR3aa: CASIPERGNYGYTF
CDR3nt: TGTGCCAGCATCCCCGAGAGGGGGAACTATGGCTACACCTTC

d_gene: NA
len: 15
abundance: once
j_gene: TRBJ1-2
v_gene: TRBV4-1
CDR3aa: CASSQPRRRVDGYTF
CDR3nt: TGCGCCAGCAGCCAGCCGCGGCGCAGGGTTGATGGCTACACCTTC

d_gene: TRBD1
len: 15
abundance: NA
j_gene: TRBJ1-5
v_gene: TRBV5-1
CDR3aa: CASSWGTGGDQPQHF
CDR3nt: TGCGCCAGCAGCTGGGGGACAGGGGGTGATCAGCCCCAGCATTTT

d_gene: NA
len: 16
abundance: once
j_gene: TRBJ2-5
v_gene: TRBV4-1
CDR3aa: CASSQGARPDIGTQYF
CDR3nt: TGCGCCAGCAGCCAAGGGGCCCGACCAGATATAGGGACCCAGTACTTC

d_gene: NA
len: 14
abundance: NA
j_gene: TRBJ1-1
v_gene: TRBV5-6
CDR3aa: CASSSIGGGMKAFF
CDR3nt: TGTGCCAGCAGCTCCATCGGGGGTGGGATGAAAGCTTTCTTT

d_gene: NA
len: 13
abundance: NA
j_gene: TRBJ2-5
v_gene: TRBV6-6
CDR3aa: CASSYRGGETQYF
CDR3nt: TGTGCCAGCAGTTACCGTGGGGGGGAGACCCAGTACTTC

d_gene: TRBD1
len: 15
abundance: NA
j_gene: TRBJ1-1
v_gene: TRBV7-9
CDR3aa: CASSVDRTGYAEAFF
CDR3nt: TGTGCCAGCAGCGTAGATAGGACAGGGTACGCTGAAGCTTTCTTT

d_gene: NA
len: 12
abundance: once
j_gene: TRBJ1-2
v_gene: TRBV30
CDR3aa: CAWSATGPGYTF
CDR3nt: TGTGCCTGGAGCGCAACAGGGCCGGGCTACACCTTC

d_gene: TRBD1
len: 15
abundance: NA
j_gene: TRBJ2-5
v_gene: TRBV10-3
CDR3aa: CAISVTDRGQETQYF
CDR3nt: TGTGCCATCTCCGTAACCGACAGGGGGCAAGAGACCCAGTACTTC

d_gene: NA
len: 16
abundance: NA
j_gene: TRBJ1-2
v_gene: TRBV5-3
CDR3aa: CARSLGYRAWAWGYTF
CDR3nt: TGTGCCAGAAGCTTGGGGTACAGGGCATGGGCTTGGGGCTACACCTTC

d_gene: TRBD1
len: 15
abundance: NA
j_gene: TRBJ1-4
v_gene: TRBV5-6
CDR3aa: CASSLSGQGREKLFF
CDR3nt: TGTGCCAGCAGCTTATCGGGACAGGGTAGGGAAAAACTGTTTTTT